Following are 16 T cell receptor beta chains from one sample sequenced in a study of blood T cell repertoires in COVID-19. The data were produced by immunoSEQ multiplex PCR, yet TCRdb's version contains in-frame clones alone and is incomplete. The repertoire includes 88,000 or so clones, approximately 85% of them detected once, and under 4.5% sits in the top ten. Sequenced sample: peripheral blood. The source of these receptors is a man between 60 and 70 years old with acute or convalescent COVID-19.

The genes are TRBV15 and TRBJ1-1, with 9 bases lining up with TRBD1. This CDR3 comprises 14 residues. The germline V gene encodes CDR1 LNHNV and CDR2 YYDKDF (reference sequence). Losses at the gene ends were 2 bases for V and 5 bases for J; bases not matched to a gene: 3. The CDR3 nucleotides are TGTGCCACCAGCAGATTGGGACAGGGTACTGAAGCTTTCTTT. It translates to CATSRLGQGTEAFF.

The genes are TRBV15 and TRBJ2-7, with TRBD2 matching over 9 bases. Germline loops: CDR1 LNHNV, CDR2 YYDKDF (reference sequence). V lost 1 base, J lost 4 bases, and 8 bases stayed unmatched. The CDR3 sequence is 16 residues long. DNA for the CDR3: TGTGCCACCAGCAGAGGGGGCAGGACTAGCGAATACGAGCAGTACTTC. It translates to CATSRGGRTSEYEQYF.

The CDR3 loop is CASSYSSAGVYEQYF. The CDR3 nucleotides read TGTGCCAGCAGTTACTCGTCGGCGGGTGTCTACGAGCAGTACTTC. V and J are TRBV6-5 and TRBJ2-7; D may be TRBD2 (5 bases). CDR1 and CDR2 from the germline V gene are MNHEY and SVGAGI. There are 15 residues in the CDR3. The V gene lost 0 bases and the J gene lost 3 bases, with 12 bases spanning the gap.

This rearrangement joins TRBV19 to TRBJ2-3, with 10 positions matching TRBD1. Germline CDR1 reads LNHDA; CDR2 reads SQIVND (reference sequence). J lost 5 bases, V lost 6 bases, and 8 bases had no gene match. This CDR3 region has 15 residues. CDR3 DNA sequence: TGTGCCAGTAGCACGACAGGGGGCGCAGGAGATACGCAGTATTTT. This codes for CASSTTGGAGDTQYF.

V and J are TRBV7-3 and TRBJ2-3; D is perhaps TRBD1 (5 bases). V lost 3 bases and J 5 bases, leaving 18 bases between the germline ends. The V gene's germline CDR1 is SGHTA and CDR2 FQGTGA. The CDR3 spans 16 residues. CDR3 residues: CASSFDRHNARDTQYF. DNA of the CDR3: TGTGCCAGCAGCTTCGACAGACACAATGCTAGAGATACGCAGTATTTT.

CDR3 coding DNA: TGTGCCAGTAAGCGGGTACCGGACTCCGAAGCTTTCTTT. It specifies CASKRVPDSEAFF. The chain has TRBV19 and TRBJ1-1; no firm D call. The CDR3 totals 13 residues. From germline, CDR1 is LNHDA and CDR2 SQIVND (reference sequence). Trimming took off 7 bases at V and 8 bases at J, with 17 bases between the two ends.

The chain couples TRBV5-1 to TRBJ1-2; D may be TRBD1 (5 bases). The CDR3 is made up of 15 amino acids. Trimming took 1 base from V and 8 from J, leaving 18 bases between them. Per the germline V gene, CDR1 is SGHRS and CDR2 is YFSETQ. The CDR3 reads CASSLSPRDSGGYTF. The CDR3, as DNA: TGCGCCAGCAGCTTGTCGCCCAGGGATTCAGGAGGCTACACCTTC.

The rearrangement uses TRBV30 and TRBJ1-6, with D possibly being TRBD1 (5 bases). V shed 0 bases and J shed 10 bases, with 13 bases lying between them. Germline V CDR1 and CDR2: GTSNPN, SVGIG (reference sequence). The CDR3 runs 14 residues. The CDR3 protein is CAWSVRGRGSPLHF. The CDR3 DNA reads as TGTGCCTGGAGTGTACGGGGGAGGGGCTCACCCCTCCACTTT.

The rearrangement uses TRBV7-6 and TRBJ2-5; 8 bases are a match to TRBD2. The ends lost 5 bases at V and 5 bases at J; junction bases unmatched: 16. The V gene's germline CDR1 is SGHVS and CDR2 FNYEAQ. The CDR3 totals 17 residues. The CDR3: CASSPGVAGYRRETQYF. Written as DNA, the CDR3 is TGTGCCAGCAGCCCCGGGGTAGCGGGGTATCGACGGGAGACCCAGTACTTC.

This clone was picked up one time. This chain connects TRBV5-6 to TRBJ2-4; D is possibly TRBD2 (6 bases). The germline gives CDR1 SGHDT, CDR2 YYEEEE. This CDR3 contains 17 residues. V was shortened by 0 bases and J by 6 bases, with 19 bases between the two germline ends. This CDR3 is CASSLAYGEVQGNIQYF. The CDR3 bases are TGTGCCAGCAGCTTGGCCTATGGGGAGGTTCAAGGAAACATTCAGTACTTC.

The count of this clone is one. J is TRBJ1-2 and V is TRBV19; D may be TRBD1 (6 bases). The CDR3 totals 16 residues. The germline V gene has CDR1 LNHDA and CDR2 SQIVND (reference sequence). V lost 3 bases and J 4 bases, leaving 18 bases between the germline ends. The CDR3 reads CASSISGTTSIYGYTF. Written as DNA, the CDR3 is TGTGCCAGTAGTATCTCCGGGACAACCTCTATCTATGGCTACACCTTC.

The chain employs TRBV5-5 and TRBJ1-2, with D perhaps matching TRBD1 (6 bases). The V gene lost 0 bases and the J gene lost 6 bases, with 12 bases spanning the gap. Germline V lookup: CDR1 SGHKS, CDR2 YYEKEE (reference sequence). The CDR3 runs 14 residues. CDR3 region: CASSLDRDHNGYTF. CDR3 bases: TGTGCCAGCAGCTTGGACAGGGACCATAATGGCTACACCTTC.

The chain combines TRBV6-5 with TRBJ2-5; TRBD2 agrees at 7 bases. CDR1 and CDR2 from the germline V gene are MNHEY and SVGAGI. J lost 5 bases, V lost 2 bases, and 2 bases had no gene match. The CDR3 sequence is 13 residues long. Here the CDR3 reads CASSYGREETQYF. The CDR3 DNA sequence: TGTGCCAGCAGTTACGGGCGGGAGGAGACCCAGTACTTC.

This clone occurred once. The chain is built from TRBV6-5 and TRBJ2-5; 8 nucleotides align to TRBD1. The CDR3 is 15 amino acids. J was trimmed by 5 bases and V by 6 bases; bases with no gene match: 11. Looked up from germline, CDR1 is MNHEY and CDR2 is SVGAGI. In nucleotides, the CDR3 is TGTGCCAGCAGCAACTCCGGGACAGGCATTGAGACCCAGTACTTC. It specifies CASSNSGTGIETQYF.

Here the CDR3 DNA reads TGCGCCAGCAGCCCGGGCAGGGATAATGAAAAACTGTTTTTT. Protein sequence: CASSPGRDNEKLFF. This chain links TRBV4-1 with TRBJ1-4; TRBD1 is a possible D gene (5 bases). The CDR3 is 14 amino acids. Trimming cost V 4 bases and J 4 bases, with 10 bases left between them. CDR1 is MGHRA, CDR2 YSYEKL, per germline.

CDR3 in amino acids: CASSFTGAGTGVDEQFF. As DNA, the CDR3 is TGCGCCAGCAGCTTTACCGGCGCCGGGACAGGGGTCGATGAGCAGTTCTTC. The V call is TRBV5-1, the J call TRBJ2-1, with 10 positions matching TRBD1. Germline loops: CDR1 SGHRS, CDR2 YFSETQ. Unmatched junction bases numbered 13, after V lost 2 bases and J lost 8 bases. The CDR3 runs to 17 residues.